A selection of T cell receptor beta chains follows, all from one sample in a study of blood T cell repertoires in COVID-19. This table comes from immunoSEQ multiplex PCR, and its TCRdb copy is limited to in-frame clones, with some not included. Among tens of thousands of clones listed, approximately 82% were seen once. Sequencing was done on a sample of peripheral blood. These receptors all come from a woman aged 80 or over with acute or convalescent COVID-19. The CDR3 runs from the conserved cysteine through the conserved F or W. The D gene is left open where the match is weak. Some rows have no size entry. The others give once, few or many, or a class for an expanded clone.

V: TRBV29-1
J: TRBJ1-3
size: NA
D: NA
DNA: TGCAGCGTTCGACACGGCTCCTCTGGAAACACCATATATTTT
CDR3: CSVRHGSSGNTIYF

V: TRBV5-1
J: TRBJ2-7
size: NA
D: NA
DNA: TGCGCCAGCAGACCTAGCCCGGACTACGAGCAGTACTTC
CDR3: CASRPSPDYEQYF

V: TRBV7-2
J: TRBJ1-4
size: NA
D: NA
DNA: TGTGCCAGCAGCGTCAACAGGGTTACTAATGAAAAACTGTTTTTT
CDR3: CASSVNRVTNEKLFF

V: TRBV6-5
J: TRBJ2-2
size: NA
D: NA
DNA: TGTGCCAGCAGCGAGAGCGGGAACACCGGGGAGCTGTTTTTT
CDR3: CASSESGNTGELFF

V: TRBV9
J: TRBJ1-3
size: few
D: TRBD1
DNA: TGTGCCAGCAGCGAAACAGGGGTCGGAAACACCATATATTTT
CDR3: CASSETGVGNTIYF

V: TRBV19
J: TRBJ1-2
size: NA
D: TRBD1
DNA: TGTGCCAGCGGACGGACAGGGGACCATGGCTACACCTTC
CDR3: CASGRTGDHGYTF

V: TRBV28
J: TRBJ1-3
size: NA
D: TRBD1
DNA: TGTGCCAGCAGTGCCGCCAGGGGGTCGGGAAACACCATATATTTT
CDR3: CASSAARGSGNTIYF

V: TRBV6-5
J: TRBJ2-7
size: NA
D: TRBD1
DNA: TGTGCCAGCAGTCCGACAGGGGAGGAGCAGTACTTC
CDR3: CASSPTGEEQYF

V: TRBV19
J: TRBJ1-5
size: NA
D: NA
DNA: TGTGCCAGCCACGATTCCTATAGGAGGAGCAATCAGCCCCAGCATTTT
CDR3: CASHDSYRRSNQPQHF

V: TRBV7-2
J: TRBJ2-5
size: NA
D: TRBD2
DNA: TGTGCCAGCAGCTTAGTTGGCGGGGGGGAGACCCAGTACTTC
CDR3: CASSLVGGGETQYF

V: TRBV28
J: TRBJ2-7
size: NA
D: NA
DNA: TGTGCCAGCTCTCCCCAGGGTATACGAAACGAGCAGTACTTC
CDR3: CASSPQGIRNEQYF

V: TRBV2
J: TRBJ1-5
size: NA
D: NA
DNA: TGTGCCAGCAACAGGGCCAGCAATCAGCCCCAGCATTTT
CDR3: CASNRASNQPQHF

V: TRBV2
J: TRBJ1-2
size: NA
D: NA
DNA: TGTGCCAGCATAGAGGACCTACGGAGGAGGGGCGGCTACACCTTC
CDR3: CASIEDLRRRGGYTF

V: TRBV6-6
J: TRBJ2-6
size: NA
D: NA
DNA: TGTGCCAGCAGTACACAGGGAGTCTCTGGGGCCAACGTCCTGACTTTC
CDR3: CASSTQGVSGANVLTF

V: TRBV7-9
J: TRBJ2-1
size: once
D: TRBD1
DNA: TGTGCCAGCAGCCCGACCGGGACAGGAATCGAGGAGCAGTTCTTC
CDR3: CASSPTGTGIEEQFF

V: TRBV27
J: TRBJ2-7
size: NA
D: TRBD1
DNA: TGTGCCAGCGCAATCGACAGGGTAGGGTCCTACGAGCAGTACTTC
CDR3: CASAIDRVGSYEQYF

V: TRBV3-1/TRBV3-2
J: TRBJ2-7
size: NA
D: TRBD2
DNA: TGTGCCAGCAGCCCCAGCGGGAGTCCTTCCTACGAGCAGTACTTC
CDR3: CASSPSGSPSYEQYF

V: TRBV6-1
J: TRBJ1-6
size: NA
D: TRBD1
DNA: TGTGCCAGCAGTGATGCCCAAAGGACAGGGGCGGGTTCACCCCTCCACTTT
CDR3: CASSDAQRTGAGSPLHF

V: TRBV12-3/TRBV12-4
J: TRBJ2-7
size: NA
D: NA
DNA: TGTGCCAGCGCCCTCGGGGTCCCGGGCGAGCAGTACTTC
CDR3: CASALGVPGEQYF

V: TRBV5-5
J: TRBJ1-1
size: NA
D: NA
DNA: TGTGCCAGCAGCTTGGAAATAGGGCCACAGGGAATGGTGAACACTGAAGCTTTCTTT
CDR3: CASSLEIGPQGMVNTEAFF

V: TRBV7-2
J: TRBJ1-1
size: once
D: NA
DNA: TGTGCCAGCAGCCCACAATTTACCGCTGAAGCTTTCTTT
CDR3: CASSPQFTAEAFF

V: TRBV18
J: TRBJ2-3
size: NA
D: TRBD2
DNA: TGTGCCAGCTCAGGACTAGCGGGACGGGATACGCAGTATTTT
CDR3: CASSGLAGRDTQYF

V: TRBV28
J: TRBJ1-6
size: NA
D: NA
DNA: TGTGCCAGCAGGACAGCATATAATTCACCCCTCCACTTT
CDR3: CASRTAYNSPLHF

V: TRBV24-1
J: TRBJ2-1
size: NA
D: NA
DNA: TGTGCCACCAGTGATTCCTCCCGGGGTTACACCTACAATGAGCAGTTCTTC
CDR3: CATSDSSRGYTYNEQFF

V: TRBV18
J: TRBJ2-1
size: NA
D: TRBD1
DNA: TGTGCCAGCTCCTTTGGACAGGGCCCCTACAATGAGCAGTTCTTC
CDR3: CASSFGQGPYNEQFF

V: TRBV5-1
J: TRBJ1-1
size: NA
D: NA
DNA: TGCGCCAGCAGCTTGGCCGACGGGAGCACTGAAGCTTTCTTT
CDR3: CASSLADGSTEAFF

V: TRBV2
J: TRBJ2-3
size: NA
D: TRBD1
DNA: TGTGCCAGCAGTCCAACCGACACAGGGGGCGTCTGGGTAGAGCAGTATTTT
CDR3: CASSPTDTGGVWVEQYF

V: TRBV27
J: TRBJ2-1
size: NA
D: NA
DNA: TGTGCCAGCCCCCAAAGCCCTTTCCACAATGAGCAGTTCTTC
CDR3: CASPQSPFHNEQFF

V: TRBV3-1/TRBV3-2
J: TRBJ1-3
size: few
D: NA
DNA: TGTGCCAGCAGCCCATCCAGGGTAGCTGGAAACACCATATATTTT
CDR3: CASSPSRVAGNTIYF

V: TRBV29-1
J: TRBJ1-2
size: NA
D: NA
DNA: TGCAGCGTTGAGGAAGGGGTGAACTATGGCTACACCTTC
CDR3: CSVEEGVNYGYTF

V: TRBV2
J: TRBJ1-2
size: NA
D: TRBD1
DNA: TGTGCCGGATCGGACAGGGGCTATGGCTACACCTTC
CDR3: CAGSDRGYGYTF

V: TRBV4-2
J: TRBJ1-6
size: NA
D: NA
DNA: TGTGCCAGCAGCCAAGATTGGACAGACAATTCACCCCTCCACTTT
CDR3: CASSQDWTDNSPLHF

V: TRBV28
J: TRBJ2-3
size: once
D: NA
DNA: TGTGCCAGCAACCCAGGGGACGCAGATACGCAGTATTTT
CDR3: CASNPGDADTQYF

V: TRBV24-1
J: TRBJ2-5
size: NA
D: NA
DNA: TGTGCCACCAGTGATCGGAGGGGTGGAGAGACCCAGTACTTC
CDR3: CATSDRRGGETQYF

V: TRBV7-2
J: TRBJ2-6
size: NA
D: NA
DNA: TGTGCCAGCACTAACCAGGTGGCAGCCAGGGGCTCTGGGGCCAACGTCCTGACTTTC
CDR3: CASTNQVAARGSGANVLTF

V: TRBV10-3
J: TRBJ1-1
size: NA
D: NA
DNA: TGTGCCATCAGTGCCCAGGGATTAGACACTGAAGCTTTCTTT
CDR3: CAISAQGLDTEAFF

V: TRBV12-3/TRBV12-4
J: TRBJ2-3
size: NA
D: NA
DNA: TGTGCCAGCAGTCGGGGTTTTATAGGTGTCCAGTATTTT
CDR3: CASSRGFIGVQYF

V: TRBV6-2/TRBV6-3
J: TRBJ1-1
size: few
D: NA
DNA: TGTGCCAGCAGTTCCCTCTCCTCGAACACTGAAGCTTTCTTT
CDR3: CASSSLSSNTEAFF

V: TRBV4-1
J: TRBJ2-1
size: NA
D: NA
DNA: TGCGCCAGCAGCCAAAAAGGGGGGGCGCAGTACAATGAGCAGTTCTTC
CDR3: CASSQKGGAQYNEQFF

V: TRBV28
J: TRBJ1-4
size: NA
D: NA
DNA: TGTGCCAGCAGTGTGACAGGTTATGAAAAACTGTTTTTT
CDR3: CASSVTGYEKLFF

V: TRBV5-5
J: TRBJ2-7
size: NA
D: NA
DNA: TGTGCCAGCAGCTTGGAGTGGACAGTAGTCTACGAGCAGTACTTC
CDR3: CASSLEWTVVYEQYF

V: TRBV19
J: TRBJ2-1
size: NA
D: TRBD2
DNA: TGTGCCAGTAGTGGCCTGCTAGCGGGGGCCCACAATGAGCAGTTCTTC
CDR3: CASSGLLAGAHNEQFF

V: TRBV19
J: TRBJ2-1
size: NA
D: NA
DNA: TGTGCCAGTAGTATAGGTAGCGGATCCTACAATGAGCAGTTCTTC
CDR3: CASSIGSGSYNEQFF

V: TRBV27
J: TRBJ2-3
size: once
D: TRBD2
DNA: TGTGCCAGCATGTTGGAGCGGGGGACCACAGATACGCAGTATTTT
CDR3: CASMLERGTTDTQYF

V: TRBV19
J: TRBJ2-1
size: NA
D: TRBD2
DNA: TGTGCCAGTAGTATCGTTAGCGGGGGGGCCCGCAATGAGCAGTTCTTC
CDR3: CASSIVSGGARNEQFF

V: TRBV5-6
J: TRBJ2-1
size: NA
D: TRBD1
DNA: TGTGCCAGCAGCTTGACACAGGGGGGCAATGAGCAGTTCTTC
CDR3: CASSLTQGGNEQFF

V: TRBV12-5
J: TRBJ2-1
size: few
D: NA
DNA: TGTGCTAGTGCCTCCGACGGGAACAATGAGCAGTTCTTC
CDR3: CASASDGNNEQFF

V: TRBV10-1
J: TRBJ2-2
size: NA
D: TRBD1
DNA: TGCGCCACCACCAGGGGGTACCACACCGGGGAGCTGTTTTTT
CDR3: CATTRGYHTGELFF

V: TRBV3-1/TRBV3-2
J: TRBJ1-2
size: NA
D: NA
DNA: TGTGCCAGCAGCCAAGGGGGCATAAGTATAACAATCGGCTACACCTTC
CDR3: CASSQGGISITIGYTF

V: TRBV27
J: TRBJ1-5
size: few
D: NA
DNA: TGTGCCAGCAGCCCACGGGGGGGCAGTTTTAGCAATCAGCCCCAGCATTTT
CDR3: CASSPRGGSFSNQPQHF

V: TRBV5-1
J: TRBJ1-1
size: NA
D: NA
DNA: TGCGCCAGCAGCTTGGCCCAGGGCACTGAAGCTTTCTTT
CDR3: CASSLAQGTEAFF

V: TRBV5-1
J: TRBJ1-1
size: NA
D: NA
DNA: TGCGCCAGCAGCTCCGTCTTGACAGGGAACACTGAAGCTTTCTTT
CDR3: CASSSVLTGNTEAFF

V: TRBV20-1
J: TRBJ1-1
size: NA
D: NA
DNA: TGCAGTGCTAGTAAAGGGGTAATATTGATCACTGAAGCTTTCTTT
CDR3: CSASKGVILITEAFF

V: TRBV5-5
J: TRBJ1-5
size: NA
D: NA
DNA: TGTGCCAGCAGCCGGACAGATGGCCAGCCCCAGCATTTT
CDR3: CASSRTDGQPQHF

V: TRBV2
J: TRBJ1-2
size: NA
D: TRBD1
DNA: TGTGCCAGCGCAGGGGGCTACTATGGCTACACCTTC
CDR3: CASAGGYYGYTF

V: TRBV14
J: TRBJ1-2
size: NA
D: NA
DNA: TGTGCCAGCAGCCAAGCAGGAGGCTACACCTTC
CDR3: CASSQAGGYTF

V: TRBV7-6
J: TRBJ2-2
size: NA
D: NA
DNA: TGTGCCAGCAGCTCCGGGACACGGTCCACCGGGGAGCTGTTTTTT
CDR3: CASSSGTRSTGELFF

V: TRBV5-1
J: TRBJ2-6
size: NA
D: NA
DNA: TGCGCCAGCAGCTTGGCCCAACAGGGTAGCTCTGGGGCCAACGTCCTGACTTTC
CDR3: CASSLAQQGSSGANVLTF

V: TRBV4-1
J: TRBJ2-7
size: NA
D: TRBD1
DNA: TGCGCCAGCAGCCACCCCCAAGGCGCAGGGGGCACCTACGAGCAGTACTTC
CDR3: CASSHPQGAGGTYEQYF

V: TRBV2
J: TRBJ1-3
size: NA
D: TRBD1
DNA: TGTGCCAGCAGTCTCGTACAGGGGACTGGAAACACCATATATTTT
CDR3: CASSLVQGTGNTIYF